Reported below is one T cell receptor beta chain. This specimen comes from a study of blood T cell repertoires in COVID-19. Study-wide context: Acute and convalescent COVID-19 specimens originated in the United States, Italy and Spain. T cells, B-cell-depleted T cells, or PBMCs provided the cDNA or gDNA that served as material.

TCRdb's copy holds only in-frame clones and misses some; the assay was immunoSEQ multiplex PCR. The data contain a few hundred thousand clones, about 82% of them seen just once; the ten biggest clones take up around 5.5%. The specimen sequenced was peripheral blood. This receptor was taken from a middle-aged man with active or convalescent COVID-19.

The CDR3 bases are TGCGCCAGCAGTCAGTCAGGGGCCTATGGCTACACCTTC. Amino acid sequence: CASSQSGAYGYTF. This sequence joins TRBV5-1 and TRBJ1-2, with a possible D match to TRBD1 (6 bases). Germline lookup yields CDR1 SGHRS and CDR2 YFSETQ. CDR3 length equals 13 residues. V lost 5 bases and J lost 4, with 12 bases in between. Full variable domain (missing parts from reference TRBV5-1 and TRBJ1-2): KAGVTQTPRYLIKTRGQQVTLSCSPISGHRSVSWYQQTPGQGLQFLFEYFSETQRNKGNFPGRFSGRQFSNSRSEMNVSTLELGDSALYLCASSQSGAYGYTFGSGTRLTVV.